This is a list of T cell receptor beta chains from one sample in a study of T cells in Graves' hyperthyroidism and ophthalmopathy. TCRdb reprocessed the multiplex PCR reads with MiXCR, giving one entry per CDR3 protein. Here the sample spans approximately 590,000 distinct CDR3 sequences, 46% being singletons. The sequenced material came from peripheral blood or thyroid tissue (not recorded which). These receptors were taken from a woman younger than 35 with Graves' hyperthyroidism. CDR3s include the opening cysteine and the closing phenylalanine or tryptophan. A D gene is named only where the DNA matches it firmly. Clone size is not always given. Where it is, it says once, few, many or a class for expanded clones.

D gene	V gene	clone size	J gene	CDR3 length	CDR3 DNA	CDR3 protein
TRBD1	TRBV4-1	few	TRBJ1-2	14	TGCGCCAGCAGCCAACGACAGGGGACCTATGGCTACACCTTC	CASSQRQGTYGYTF
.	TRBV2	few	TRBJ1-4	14	TGTGCCAGCAGGGAGGGGAGGTCCGACGAAAAACTGTTTTTT	CASREGRSDEKLFF
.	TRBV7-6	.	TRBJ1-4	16	TGTGCCAGCAGCTTGGCGAGGGACCGGTTGGAAGAAAAACTGTTTTTT	CASSLARDRLEEKLFF
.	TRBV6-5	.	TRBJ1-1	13	TGTGCCAGCAGTTACGAGTCCAGGACTGAAGCTTTCTTT	CASSYESRTEAFF
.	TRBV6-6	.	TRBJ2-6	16	TGTGCCAGCAGTTACTGGGGGAGGTCTGGGGCCAACGTCCTGACTTTC	CASSYWGRSGANVLTF
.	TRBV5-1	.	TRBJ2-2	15	TGCGCCAGCAGCTTGCAGACAACTGTCACCGGGGAGCTGTTTTTT	CASSLQTTVTGELFF
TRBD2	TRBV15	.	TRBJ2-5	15	TGTGCCAGCAGCCCCCCCGGACTAGCGGGAGAGACCCAGTACTTC	CASSPPGLAGETQYF
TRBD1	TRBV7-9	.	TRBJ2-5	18	TGTGCCAGCAGCTCGACCTGGACAGGCGGGCCTATCCAAGAGACCCAGTACTTC	CASSSTWTGGPIQETQYF
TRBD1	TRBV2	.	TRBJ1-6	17	TGTGCCATCCTAACTCCCGACAGGGAGGCCGCTAATTCACCCCTCCACTTT	CAILTPDREAANSPLHF
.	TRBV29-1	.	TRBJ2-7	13	TGCAGCTCAAGTCGAGGGGGTGGAGACATGCAGTACTTC	CSSSRGGGDMQYF
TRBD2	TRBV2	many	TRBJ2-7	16	TGTGCCAGCAGGGACGAGACTAGCGGGAGGGTGAACGAGCAGTACTTC	CASRDETSGRVNEQYF
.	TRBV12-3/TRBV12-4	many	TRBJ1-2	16	TGTGCCAGCAGTTGGGACCTGGACCTGCGTCACTATGGCTACACCTTC	CASSWDLDLRHYGYTF
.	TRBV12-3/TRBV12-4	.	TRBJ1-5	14	TGTGCCAGTGGTCCCGGAGGAAGCAATCAGCCCCAGCATTTT	CASGPGGSNQPQHF
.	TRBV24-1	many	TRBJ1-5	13	TGTGCCACCGCCAGGGCGGGTAATCAGCCCCAGCATTTT	CATARAGNQPQHF
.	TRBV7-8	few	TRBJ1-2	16	TGTGCCAGCAATGATCCTGTCCGGGACTCCGCTTATGGCTACACCTTC	CASNDPVRDSAYGYTF
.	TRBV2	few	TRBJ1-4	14	TGTGCCAGCATCCTCGTGAGGGGGAATGAAAAACTGTTTTTT	CASILVRGNEKLFF
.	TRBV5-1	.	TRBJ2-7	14	TGCGCCAGCGGAAACGGAGACATTCCCTACGAGCAGTACTTC	CASGNGDIPYEQYF
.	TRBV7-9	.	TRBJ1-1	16	TGTGCCAGCAACCCTTTCGGACAGACTATGAACACTGAAGCTTTCTTT	CASNPFGQTMNTEAFF
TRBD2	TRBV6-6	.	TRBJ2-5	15	TGTGCCAGCAACCCGGGGGAGGGTAACCAAGAGACCCAGTACTTC	CASNPGEGNQETQYF
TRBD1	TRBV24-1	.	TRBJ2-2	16	TGTGCCACCAGTGATCTCGGGACAGGGGGCCCCGGGGAGCTGTTTTTT	CATSDLGTGGPGELFF
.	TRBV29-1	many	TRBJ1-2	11	TGCAGCGTCGGGAGTAACTATGGCTACACCTTC	CSVGSNYGYTF
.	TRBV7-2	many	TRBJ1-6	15	TGTGCCAGCAGCTTACTCACAGTTTTATATTCACCCCTCCACTTT	CASSLLTVLYSPLHF
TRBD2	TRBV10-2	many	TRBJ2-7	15	TGCGCCAGCAGGGACCAGCGGGAGACCCACTACGAGCAGTACTTC	CASRDQRETHYEQYF
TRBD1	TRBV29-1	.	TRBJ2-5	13	TGCAGCAACCGCGGACAGGGAGGTGCGATCCAGTACTTC	CSNRGQGGAIQYF
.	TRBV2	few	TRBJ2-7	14	TGTGCCAGCAGTTACGGGGCGGGCCGCTACGAGCAGTACTTC	CASSYGAGRYEQYF
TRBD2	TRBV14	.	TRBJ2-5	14	TGTGCCAGCAGCCAAGATCGGGAGGAAGAGACCCAGTACTTC	CASSQDREEETQYF